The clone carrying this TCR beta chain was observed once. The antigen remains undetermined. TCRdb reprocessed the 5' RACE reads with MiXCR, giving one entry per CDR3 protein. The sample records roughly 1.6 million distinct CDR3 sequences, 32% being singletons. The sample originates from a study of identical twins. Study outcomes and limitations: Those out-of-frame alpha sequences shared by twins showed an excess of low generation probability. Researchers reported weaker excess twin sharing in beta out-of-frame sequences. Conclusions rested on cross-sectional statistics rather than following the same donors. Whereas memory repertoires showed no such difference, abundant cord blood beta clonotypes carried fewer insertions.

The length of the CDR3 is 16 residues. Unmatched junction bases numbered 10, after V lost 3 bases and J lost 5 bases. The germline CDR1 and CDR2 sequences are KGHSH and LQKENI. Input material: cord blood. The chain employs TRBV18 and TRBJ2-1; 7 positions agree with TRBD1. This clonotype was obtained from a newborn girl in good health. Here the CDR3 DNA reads TGTGCCAGCTCACCGAACAGGGGAAACTACGACAATGAGCAGTTCTTC. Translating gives CASSPNRGNYDNEQFF.